What follows is one T cell receptor (beta chain) and its context. Trimming took 5 bases from V and 3 from J, leaving 11 bases between them. Germline V lookup: CDR1 SGHDT, CDR2 YYEEEE. This CDR3 is 13 amino acids long. Noted time point: cycle 4 day 1 (C4D1), after 6 weeks of nivolumab. In every patient, relapse followed autologous stem cell transplantation, while exposure to brentuximab vedotin differed. Libraries were prepared by immunoSEQ multiplex PCR; TCRdb keeps only in-frame clonotypes and omits some of them. The profile shows 40,000 to 55,000 clones, around 80% of them singletons. This sample was included in a study of PD-1 blockade in classical Hodgkin lymphoma. Study details: Nivolumab dosing for patients was 3 mg/kg, administered intravenously every 2 weeks.

Material: peripheral blood mononuclear cells (PBMCs), obtained before the fourth cycle of nivolumab. This TCR was recovered from a human donor with classical Hodgkin lymphoma. The gene calls are TRBV5-6 and TRBJ1-1; D may be TRBD1 (6 bases). CDR3 protein: CASRGTPYTEAFF. CDR3 bases: TGTGCCAGCAGAGGGACACCTTACACTGAAGCTTTCTTT.